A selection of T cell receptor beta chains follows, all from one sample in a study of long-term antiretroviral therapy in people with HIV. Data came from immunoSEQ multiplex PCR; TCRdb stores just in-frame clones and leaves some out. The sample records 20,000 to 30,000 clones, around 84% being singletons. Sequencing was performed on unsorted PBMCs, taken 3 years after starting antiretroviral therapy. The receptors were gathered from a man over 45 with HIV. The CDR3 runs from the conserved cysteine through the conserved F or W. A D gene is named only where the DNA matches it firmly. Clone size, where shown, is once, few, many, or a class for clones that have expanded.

CDR3 DNA: TGCGCCAGCAGTCAACCCGGTACCGATGAGGGGCGTCAAGATACGCAGTATTTT
CDR3 protein: CASSQPGTDEGRQDTQYF
V gene: TRBV23-1
D gene: NA
clone size: NA
J gene: TRBJ2-3

CDR3 DNA: TGTGCCAGCCATTCCAGGGGACCCATGAGCAATCAGCCCCAGCATTTT
CDR3 protein: CASHSRGPMSNQPQHF
V gene: TRBV19
D gene: NA
clone size: NA
J gene: TRBJ1-5

CDR3 DNA: TGTGCCAGCTCACCGCGGGACAGTGGAAACTATGGCTACACCTTC
CDR3 protein: CASSPRDSGNYGYTF
V gene: TRBV18
D gene: TRBD1
clone size: NA
J gene: TRBJ1-2

CDR3 DNA: TGTGCCAGCAGACAAGAGGGGGAGACCCAGTACTTC
CDR3 protein: CASRQEGETQYF
V gene: TRBV5-4
D gene: NA
clone size: NA
J gene: TRBJ2-5

CDR3 DNA: TGTGCCAGCAGCGCGGTAGGAAAACAAGAGACCCAGTACTTC
CDR3 protein: CASSAVGKQETQYF
V gene: TRBV7-8
D gene: NA
clone size: few
J gene: TRBJ2-5

CDR3 DNA: TGTGCCAGCAGCTTAGAGAAGGGACAGGGGTCCTATGGCTACACCTTC
CDR3 protein: CASSLEKGQGSYGYTF
V gene: TRBV7-6
D gene: TRBD1
clone size: NA
J gene: TRBJ1-2

CDR3 DNA: TGTGCCAGCAGTCCGCATGAGAACATGAACACTGAAGCTTTCTTT
CDR3 protein: CASSPHENMNTEAFF
V gene: TRBV27
D gene: NA
clone size: NA
J gene: TRBJ1-1

CDR3 DNA: TGTGCCAGCAGCTTTTTTGGGGGGACCTTATCCTACGAGCAGTACTTC
CDR3 protein: CASSFFGGTLSYEQYF
V gene: TRBV7-2
D gene: NA
clone size: NA
J gene: TRBJ2-7

CDR3 DNA: TGTGCCAGCAGTTACTCGCGAGATGGCTACACCTTC
CDR3 protein: CASSYSRDGYTF
V gene: TRBV6-6
D gene: NA
clone size: NA
J gene: TRBJ1-2

CDR3 DNA: TGTGCCAGCAGGGCAGCTAACTATGGCTACACCTTC
CDR3 protein: CASRAANYGYTF
V gene: TRBV28
D gene: NA
clone size: NA
J gene: TRBJ1-2

CDR3 DNA: TGTGCCAGCAGTTTAGGCGGAGGGTCAAGTTTCCGCTATGGCTACACCTTC
CDR3 protein: CASSLGGGSSFRYGYTF
V gene: TRBV28
D gene: NA
clone size: NA
J gene: TRBJ1-2

CDR3 DNA: TGTGCCAGCAGCTTCCTCCCGGGACTTGGGAGCTCCTACGAGCAGTACTTC
CDR3 protein: CASSFLPGLGSSYEQYF
V gene: TRBV11-2
D gene: NA
clone size: NA
J gene: TRBJ2-7

CDR3 DNA: TGTGCCAGCAGTTTCGCCAGCGTCTATGGCTACACCTTC
CDR3 protein: CASSFASVYGYTF
V gene: TRBV28
D gene: NA
clone size: NA
J gene: TRBJ1-2

CDR3 DNA: TGTGCCAGCAGCCCCCTTACCTATTCTAGCACGAATACGCAGTATTTT
CDR3 protein: CASSPLTYSSTNTQYF
V gene: TRBV2
D gene: NA
clone size: NA
J gene: TRBJ2-3

CDR3 DNA: TGTGCCAGCAGCTCGACGGGACTACAAGAGACCCAGTACTTC
CDR3 protein: CASSSTGLQETQYF
V gene: TRBV13
D gene: TRBD2
clone size: NA
J gene: TRBJ2-5

CDR3 DNA: TGTGCCAGCAGCTTGGGGGGACTAGCGGGCACAGATACGCAGTATTTT
CDR3 protein: CASSLGGLAGTDTQYF
V gene: TRBV5-4
D gene: TRBD2
clone size: NA
J gene: TRBJ2-3

CDR3 DNA: TGTGCCAGCAGGCTTATGGGTGACACCGGGGAGCTGTTTTTT
CDR3 protein: CASRLMGDTGELFF
V gene: TRBV27
D gene: NA
clone size: NA
J gene: TRBJ2-2

CDR3 DNA: TGTGCCAGCAGTTCCCACCGGGACACGGAAGAGACCCAGTACTTC
CDR3 protein: CASSSHRDTEETQYF
V gene: TRBV28
D gene: NA
clone size: NA
J gene: TRBJ2-5

CDR3 DNA: TGTGCCTGGAGTTTTGTCGGGGATCCTGGCAATCAGCCCCAGCATTTT
CDR3 protein: CAWSFVGDPGNQPQHF
V gene: TRBV30
D gene: NA
clone size: NA
J gene: TRBJ1-5

CDR3 DNA: TGTGCCAGCAGTGATAGCACAGGGAAAGGGGCTGAAGCTTTCTTT
CDR3 protein: CASSDSTGKGAEAFF
V gene: TRBV2
D gene: NA
clone size: NA
J gene: TRBJ1-1

CDR3 DNA: TGTGCCAGCAGGGGGACAGCCGCGAACACCGGGGAGCTGTTTTTT
CDR3 protein: CASRGTAANTGELFF
V gene: TRBV2
D gene: TRBD1
clone size: NA
J gene: TRBJ2-2

CDR3 DNA: TGTGCCAGCAGCCCCGAGGGGGTCTGGGGCTATGGCTACACCTTC
CDR3 protein: CASSPEGVWGYGYTF
V gene: TRBV7-6
D gene: NA
clone size: NA
J gene: TRBJ1-2

CDR3 DNA: TGTGCCAGCGACCAGGGCCCAGGGAGAAACACCATATATTTT
CDR3 protein: CASDQGPGRNTIYF
V gene: TRBV5-5
D gene: NA
clone size: NA
J gene: TRBJ1-3

CDR3 DNA: TGTGCCAGCAGTTACTCACCAGGGTCTGGAAACACCATATATTTT
CDR3 protein: CASSYSPGSGNTIYF
V gene: TRBV6-5
D gene: NA
clone size: NA
J gene: TRBJ1-3

CDR3 DNA: TGTGCCAGCAGCCAAGGGACTAGCGGGAGGGCCTATAGCACAGATACGCAGTATTTT
CDR3 protein: CASSQGTSGRAYSTDTQYF
V gene: TRBV11-2
D gene: TRBD2
clone size: NA
J gene: TRBJ2-3

CDR3 DNA: TGTGCCAGCAGCGGACAGGCACCCCGCTCCTACGAGCAGTACTTC
CDR3 protein: CASSGQAPRSYEQYF
V gene: TRBV9
D gene: NA
clone size: few
J gene: TRBJ2-7

CDR3 DNA: TGCAGTGCTAGGGAAGGGGAGCAGTACTTC
CDR3 protein: CSAREGEQYF
V gene: TRBV20-1
D gene: NA
clone size: NA
J gene: TRBJ2-7

CDR3 DNA: TGTGCCAGCTCCTTTTCGGGACCCACCGGGGAGCTGTTTTTT
CDR3 protein: CASSFSGPTGELFF
V gene: TRBV6-5
D gene: NA
clone size: once
J gene: TRBJ2-2